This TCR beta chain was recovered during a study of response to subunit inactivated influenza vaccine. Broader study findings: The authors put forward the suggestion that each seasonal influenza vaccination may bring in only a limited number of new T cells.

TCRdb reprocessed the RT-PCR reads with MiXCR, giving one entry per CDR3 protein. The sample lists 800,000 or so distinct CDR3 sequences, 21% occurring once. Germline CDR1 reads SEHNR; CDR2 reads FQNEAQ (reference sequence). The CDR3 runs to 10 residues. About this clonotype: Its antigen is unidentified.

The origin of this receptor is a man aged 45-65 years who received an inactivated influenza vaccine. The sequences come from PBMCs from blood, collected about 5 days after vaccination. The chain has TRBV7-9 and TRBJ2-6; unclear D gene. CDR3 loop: CTAGANVLTF. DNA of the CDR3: TGTACAGCCGGGGCCAACGTCCTGACTTTC.